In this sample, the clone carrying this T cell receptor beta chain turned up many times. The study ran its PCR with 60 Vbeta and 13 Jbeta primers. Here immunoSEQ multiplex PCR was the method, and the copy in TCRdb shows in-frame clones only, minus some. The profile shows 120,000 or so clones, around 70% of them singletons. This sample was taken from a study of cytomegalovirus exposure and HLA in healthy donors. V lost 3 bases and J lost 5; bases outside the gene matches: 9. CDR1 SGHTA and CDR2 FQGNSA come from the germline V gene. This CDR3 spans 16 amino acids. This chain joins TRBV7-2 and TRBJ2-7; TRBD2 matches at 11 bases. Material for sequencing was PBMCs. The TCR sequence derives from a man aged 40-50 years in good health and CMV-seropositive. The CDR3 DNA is TGTGCCAGCAGCTTGCTTACTAGCGGGAGCCTCCACGAGCAGTACTTC. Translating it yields CASSLLTSGSLHEQYF.